This TCR beta chain derives from a study of blood T cell repertoires in COVID-19. Whole-study context: Some COVID-19 samples were acute and others convalescent; all came from the United States, Italy and Spain. Sample material is recorded as cDNA or gDNA derived from T cells, B-cell-depleted T cells, or PBMCs.

The CDR3 spans 15 residues. The germline V and J ends were trimmed by 0 bases and 3 bases, with 12 bases remaining between them. The V gene's germline CDR1 is SGHTS and CDR2 YDEGEE. Per the study methods: Amplification from reference gene primers served as the basis for estimated nucleated cell counts. The table came from immunoSEQ multiplex PCR; TCRdb's copy has only in-frame clones and leaves some out. V and J calls and clone size are given by that table; D and trimming were obtained from the DNA. The profile shows 300,000 to 400,000 clones, approximately 87% of them singletons. The TCR sequence derives from a woman between 50 and 59 years old with COVID-19, enrolled during active disease. The V gene is TRBV5-8, the J gene TRBJ1-2, with D maybe TRBD1 (5 bases). Sequencing used peripheral blood. The CDR3 DNA follows: TGTGCCAGCAGCTTGGTAACGGCGGGGGACTATGGCTACACCTTC. Protein product: CASSLVTAGDYGYTF.